These T cell receptor beta chains were read from a single sample in a study of response to subunit inactivated influenza vaccine. TCRdb called the RT-PCR reads again in MiXCR, with one record for every CDR3 protein. Seen here are roughly 630,000 distinct CDR3 sequences, roughly 15% observed once, and the top ten hold roughly 7.6%. Sequences were derived from PBMCs from blood, sampled 14 to 15 days before vaccination. The receptors stem from a man in his fifties who received an inactivated influenza vaccine. CDR3s include the opening cysteine and the closing phenylalanine or tryptophan. The D gene is left open where the match is weak. A clone size is listed for some rows: how often the clone was seen (once, few, many), or a class if it is expanded.

j_call v_call clone_size d_call cdr3_nt cdr3_aa
TRBJ1-5 TRBV20-1 NA NA TGCAGTGCTAGAGAGCCGAGGGGCAATCAGCCCCAGCATTTT CSAREPRGNQPQHF
TRBJ2-1 TRBV4-1 NA NA TGCGCCAGCAGCCAAGCCCAAGCGGGTGACAATGAGCAGTTCTTC CASSQAQAGDNEQFF
TRBJ1-5 TRBV2 few TRBD1 TGTGCCAGCAGCCCGGGACAGGGGTGGAATCAGCCCCAGCATTTT CASSPGQGWNQPQHF
TRBJ1-5 TRBV2 few NA TGTGCCAGCAGTAACAGAAATAGCAATCAGCCCCAGCATTTT CASSNRNSNQPQHF
TRBJ1-1 TRBV20-1 many NA TGCAGTGCTAGACGGGTAGCAGCTTTCTTT CSARRVAAFF
TRBJ1-5 TRBV6-2/TRBV6-3 many NA TGTGCCAGCAGTCCCCCCCGGACTTTGAGCAATCAGCCCCAGCATTTT CASSPPRTLSNQPQHF
TRBJ2-3 TRBV9 few NA TGTGCCAGCAGCGCCCGACAGGAATTTTTGAGCACAGATACGCAGTATTTT CASSARQEFLSTDTQYF
TRBJ2-3 TRBV28 many TRBD2 TGTGCCAGCAGTCCGGGACTAGCGGGAGGGCATTATACGCAGTATTTT CASSPGLAGGHYTQYF
TRBJ2-3 TRBV4-3 many NA TGCGCCAGCAGCCAAGATTCAAGCGACACAGATACGCAGTATTTT CASSQDSSDTDTQYF
TRBJ2-1 TRBV18 NA TRBD1 TGTGCCAGCTCAACCGGGACAGGGGCAAATGAGCAGCTCTTC CASSTGTGANEQLF
TRBJ1-4 TRBV12-3/TRBV12-4 many NA TGTGCCAGCAGTGGGGAGACAATCCGGGAAAAACTGTTTTTT CASSGETIREKLFF
TRBJ2-5 TRBV4-1 NA NA TGCGCCAGCAGCCAAGATCTGGCGGGGTACCAAGAGACCCAGTACTTC CASSQDLAGYQETQYF
TRBJ2-1 TRBV29-1 NA TRBD2 TGCAGCGATACTAGCGGCAATGAGCAGTTCTTC CSDTSGNEQFF
TRBJ1-4 TRBV20-1 NA NA TGCAGTGCTAACGGCTTGGGAGGCACAACTAATGAAAAACTGTTTTTT CSANGLGGTTNEKLFF
TRBJ2-5 TRBV11-2 many NA TGTGCCAGCAGAATGCCGGGACAACAAGAGACCCAGTACTTC CASRMPGQQETQYF
TRBJ2-7 TRBV12-3/TRBV12-4 few NA TGTGCCAGCAGCCCACCGGGACTTAGGAGCGAGCAGTACTTC CASSPPGLRSEQYF
TRBJ2-7 TRBV4-1 few TRBD1 TGCGCCAGCAGCCAATTCCCCGACCTCGGACAGGAGGACGAGCAGTACTTC CASSQFPDLGQEDEQYF
TRBJ2-7 TRBV12-3/TRBV12-4 few NA TGTGCCAGCAGTTTACGGGGCATATCCCGATACGAGCAGTACTTC CASSLRGISRYEQYF
TRBJ2-3 TRBV12-3/TRBV12-4 NA TRBD2 TGTGCCAGCAGTCCGGGACTAGCGGGGATATACACAGATACGCAGTATTTT CASSPGLAGIYTDTQYF
TRBJ2-2 TRBV7-8 few NA TGTGCCAGCAGCTTAAATTTACCGCAAAGGGGAGGTAACACCGGGGAGCTGTTTTTT CASSLNLPQRGGNTGELFF
TRBJ1-3 TRBV12-3/TRBV12-4 few NA TGTGCCAGCAGTCGACCGGTCCTCTCTGGAAACACCATATATTTT CASSRPVLSGNTIYF
TRBJ2-3 TRBV4-1 few NA TGCGCCAGCAGCCTCTCGGCGGTGAGCACAGATACGCAGTATTTT CASSLSAVSTDTQYF
TRBJ2-7 TRBV2 NA TRBD2 TGTGCCACCAGACTAGCGGGCGGCGAGCAGTACTTC CATRLAGGEQYF
TRBJ2-5 TRBV12-3/TRBV12-4 NA TRBD1 TGTGCCAGCAGATCAACGGGACAGGGGGCTCGGGAGACCCAGTACTTC CASRSTGQGARETQYF
TRBJ1-1 TRBV6-2/TRBV6-3 few NA TGTGCCAGCAGTTACCCTTCGCAGACTGAAGCTTTCTTT CASSYPSQTEAFF
TRBJ2-1 TRBV29-1 once NA TGCAGCGTTGTTCGGTGGTGGGCGGAATACAATGAGCAGTTCTTC CSVVRWWAEYNEQFF
TRBJ2-7 TRBV28 few NA TGTGCCAGCAGTTTATTGGACTCAGCCTACGAGCAGTACTTC CASSLLDSAYEQYF
TRBJ1-1 TRBV7-9 NA NA TGTGCCAGCAGCTTAGGAGACTTTAACACTGAAGCTTTCTTT CASSLGDFNTEAFF
TRBJ2-5 TRBV20-1 NA TRBD2 TGCAGTGCTAGAGGGCGGACTAGCCGGAAAGAGACCCAGTACTTC CSARGRTSRKETQYF
TRBJ2-2 TRBV20-1 NA NA TGCAGTGCTAGACGGGGACCGAACACCGGGGAGCTGTTTTTT CSARRGPNTGELFF
TRBJ2-3 TRBV4-2 NA TRBD2 TGTGCCAGCAGCCGCCCTCCCGGGACTAGCAAGGATACGCAGTATTTT CASSRPPGTSKDTQYF
TRBJ2-7 TRBV5-5 few NA TGTGCCAGCAGCCTGGTCGGGGGACGCTCCTACGAGCAGTACTTC CASSLVGGRSYEQYF